The clone carrying this T cell receptor (beta chain) appeared once. Its target is not known. Under the ViraFEST assay, PBMC were stimulated with viral peptide pools so that antigen-specific CD4+ T cells expanded. Sequencing was performed afterwards. It was after roughly 11 days of culture that CD4+ T cells were isolated. From March to December 2020, the person had a SARS-CoV-2 infection that was confirmed by PCR. Each well held a few million PBMC cultured with around 9.7 ug/ml peptides and roughly 9.7 IU/ml IL-2. This record belongs to a study of vaccination effects on CD4 cells after COVID-19. General study points: Convalescents' post-vaccination spike-reactive clones were chiefly new, vaccine-induced ones. In the late period after vaccination, infection- and vaccine-induced clones contracted markedly.

The CDR3 spans 17 residues. V lost 0 bases and J lost 2; bases outside the gene matches: 6. Germline CDR1 is KGHSH and CDR2 is LQKENI. The repertoire was sequenced with immunoSEQ multiplex PCR; TCRdb's copy has only in-frame clones and lacks some. The data contain tens of thousands of clones, under 85% of them singletons. The J gene is TRBJ1-5, the V gene TRBV18; TRBD1 matches 8 bases. This clonotype originated in a human donor who had a prior SARS-CoV-2 infection. The specimen comprised CD4+ T cells from PBMCs cultured with HIV peptides, sampled before COVID-19 vaccination. As for subset: HIV-1 Nef peptide pool negative control/reference culture. DNA for the CDR3: TGTGCCAGCTCACCACCGGGTTCAGGGGGCCGCAATCAGCCCCAGCATTTT. Its protein is CASSPPGSGGRNQPQHF.